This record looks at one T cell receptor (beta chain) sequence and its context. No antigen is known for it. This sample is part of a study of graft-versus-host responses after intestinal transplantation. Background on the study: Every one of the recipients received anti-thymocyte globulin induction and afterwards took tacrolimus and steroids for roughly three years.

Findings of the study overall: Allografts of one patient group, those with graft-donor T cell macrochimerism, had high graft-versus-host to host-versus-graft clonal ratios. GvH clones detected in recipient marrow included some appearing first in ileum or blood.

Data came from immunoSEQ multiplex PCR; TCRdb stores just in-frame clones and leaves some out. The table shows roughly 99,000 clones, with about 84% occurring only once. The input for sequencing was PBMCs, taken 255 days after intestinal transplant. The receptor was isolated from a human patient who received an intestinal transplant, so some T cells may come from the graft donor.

The CDR3: CASSVGSGSSYEQYF. The CDR3, as DNA: TGTGCCAGCAGCGTAGGTTCGGGCAGTTCCTACGAGCAGTACTTC. The genes are TRBV9 and TRBJ2-7; the D is unclear. V was pared by 0 bases and J by 1 base, with 11 bases between. CDR1 is SGDLS, CDR2 YYNGEE, per germline. The CDR3 runs 15 residues.